The rows below give T cell receptor beta chains drawn from one sample of a study of T cells in Graves' hyperthyroidism and ophthalmopathy. TCRdb independently ran MiXCR on the multiplex PCR reads; one entry per CDR3 protein. The sample carries about 380,000 distinct CDR3 sequences, around a sixth recorded once. What was sequenced was blood. These receptors came from a man younger than 35 with Graves' ophthalmopathy. Both conserved end residues are part of each CDR3. A D gene is named only where the DNA matches it firmly. For some rows the clone size is stated as once, few or many, or as a class when expanded; others skip it.

CDR3aa	CDR3nt	abundance	v_gene	j_gene	d_gene
CATSRAVPGPSTDTQYF	TGTGCCACCAGCAGAGCCGTACCGGGACCTAGCACAGATACGCAGTATTTT	few	TRBV15	TRBJ2-3	NA
CASRVTPRDQPQHF	TGTGCCAGCAGAGTTACTCCGAGGGATCAGCCCCAGCATTTT	many	TRBV6-1	TRBJ1-5	NA
CASRRQGNTGELFF	TGTGCCAGCCGGCGACAGGGCAACACCGGGGAGCTGTTTTTT	many	TRBV11-2	TRBJ2-2	TRBD1
CATTGRGREAFF	TGTGCCACCACTGGCAGGGGGCGCGAGGCTTTCTTT	NA	TRBV15	TRBJ1-1	TRBD1
CASNHGSTEAFF	TGCGCCAGCAATCACGGCTCCACTGAAGCTTTCTTT	many	TRBV5-1	TRBJ1-1	NA
CSVEGRGIQYF	TGCAGCGTTGAGGGTAGGGGCATTCAGTACTTC	NA	TRBV29-1	TRBJ2-4	NA
CATSDWTNTDTQYF	TGTGCCACCAGTGACTGGACTAACACAGATACGCAGTATTTT	few	TRBV24-1	TRBJ2-3	NA
CASSESRLNTEAFF	TGCGCCAGCAGTGAATCCAGGTTGAACACTGAAGCTTTCTTT	many	TRBV10-2	TRBJ1-1	NA
CASSYGGQGETQYF	TGTGCCAGCAGTTACGGGGGACAAGGAGAGACCCAGTACTTC	few	TRBV6-9	TRBJ2-5	NA
CASSSGQASNEKLFF	TGTGCCAGCAGTTCCGGACAGGCCAGTAATGAAAAACTGTTTTTT	NA	TRBV28	TRBJ1-4	TRBD1
CSAREDPGRSGYTF	TGCAGTGCTAGAGAAGACCCAGGGAGGAGTGGCTACACCTTC	many	TRBV20-1	TRBJ1-2	NA
CSDWDRGNTEAFF	TGCAGCGATTGGGACAGGGGGAACACTGAAGCTTTCTTT	few	TRBV29-1	TRBJ1-1	TRBD1
CASSLNLNGDEQFF	TGTGCCAGCAGTTTAAATTTGAACGGCGATGAGCAGTTCTTC	many	TRBV28	TRBJ2-1	NA
CATRGTGTDTQYF	TGTGCCACCAGAGGAACAGGAACAGATACGCAGTATTTT	few	TRBV24-1	TRBJ2-3	NA
CASSSTIQGVVGELFF	TGTGCCAGCAGCTCTACAATACAGGGTGTGGTCGGGGAGCTGTTTTTT	few	TRBV5-4	TRBJ2-2	NA
CASSYGGIGTQYF	TGTGCCAGCAGTTACGGGGGGATTGGGACCCAGTACTTC	NA	TRBV6-5	TRBJ2-5	NA
CASSMRATNEKLFF	TGTGCCAGTAGTATGCGAGCAACTAATGAAAAACTGTTTTTT	NA	TRBV19	TRBJ1-4	NA
CSARGLAFYEQYF	TGCAGTGCTAGGGGACTAGCGTTCTACGAGCAGTACTTC	few	TRBV20-1	TRBJ2-7	TRBD2
CASSRDQETGQFF	TGTGCCAGCAGCCGCGACCAAGAGACCGGGCAGTTCTTC	many	TRBV11-2	TRBJ2-1	NA
CASSSRWDTEAFF	TGTGCCAGCAGCTCCCGGTGGGACACTGAAGCTTTCTTT	NA	TRBV13	TRBJ1-1	NA
CASSLQGLDGYTF	TGTGCCAGCAGCTTACAGGGGCTGGATGGCTACACCTTC	many	TRBV11-1	TRBJ1-2	NA
CASSLGRAGDSLSTDTQYF	TGTGCCAGCAGCTTAGGGAGGGCGGGTGACAGCCTCAGCACAGATACGCAGTATTTT	few	TRBV7-6	TRBJ2-3	NA
CASSLESLRGYTF	TGTGCCAGCAGCTTAGAGAGCTTGCGGGGCTACACCTTC	NA	TRBV7-8	TRBJ1-2	NA
CSGGEALGEQFF	TGCAGCGGCGGCGAGGCTCTGGGGGAGCAGTTCTTC	NA	TRBV29-1	TRBJ2-1	NA
CASSIDGQGGTEAFF	TGTGCCAGTAGTATAGATGGACAGGGTGGTACTGAAGCTTTCTTT	NA	TRBV19	TRBJ1-1	TRBD1
CASSMDGFNTDTQYF	TGTGCCAGCAGTATGGACGGATTCAACACAGATACGCAGTATTTT	many	TRBV11-2	TRBJ2-3	NA
CASSPGGARDTEAFF	TGTGCCAGCTCACCTGGGGGGGCCCGGGACACTGAAGCTTTCTTT	many	TRBV18	TRBJ1-1	NA
CASSETGTSGGYLSYEQYF	TGTGCCAGCAGCGAAACCGGGACTAGCGGGGGGTACCTCTCCTACGAGCAGTACTTC	few	TRBV7-3	TRBJ2-7	TRBD2
CASSVIAGTNNEQFF	TGTGCCAGCAGCGTGATCGCCGGGACAAACAATGAGCAGTTCTTC	many	TRBV9	TRBJ2-1	NA
CASRLRGGNYGYTF	TGTGCCAGCAGATTGAGGGGGGGTAACTATGGCTACACCTTC	many	TRBV6-1	TRBJ1-2	NA
CSARDRASGLETQYF	TGCAGTGCTAGAGATCGGGCTAGCGGGCTGGAGACCCAGTACTTC	many	TRBV20-1	TRBJ2-5	TRBD2
CASSRPGLLQYF	TGTGCCAGCAGTCGACCGGGACTCCTGCAGTACTTC	many	TRBV12-3/TRBV12-4	TRBJ2-7	NA
CASSFKQGDTQYF	TGTGCCAGCAGCTTTAAACAGGGAGATACGCAGTATTTT	many	TRBV7-6	TRBJ2-3	NA
CASSIADQETQYF	TGTGCCAGTAGTATAGCCGACCAAGAGACCCAGTACTTC	NA	TRBV19	TRBJ2-5	NA
CASSGAGGLMNTEAFF	TGTGCCAGCAGTGGAGCAGGGGGGCTTATGAACACTGAAGCTTTCTTT	NA	TRBV6-1	TRBJ1-1	TRBD1
CSASGGPNTEAFF	TGCAGTGCTAGCGGGGGACCGAACACTGAAGCTTTCTTT	many	TRBV20-1	TRBJ1-1	NA
CSARDFRQGVGYTF	TGCAGTGCTAGAGATTTTAGGCAGGGTGTCGGCTACACCTTC	NA	TRBV20-1	TRBJ1-2	NA
CASSLDRNEAFF	TGTGCCAGCAGCTTGGACAGGAATGAAGCTTTCTTT	NA	TRBV5-4	TRBJ1-1	NA
CASSHQADTEAFF	TGTGCCAGCAGTCATCAGGCGGACACTGAAGCTTTCTTT	many	TRBV6-1	TRBJ1-1	NA
CASIWDSDQPQHF	TGTGCCAGCATCTGGGACAGTGATCAGCCCCAGCATTTT	NA	TRBV2	TRBJ1-5	TRBD1
CASSLLGDRGNYGYTF	TGTGCCAGCAGTCTCCTTGGGGACAGGGGTAACTATGGCTACACCTTC	few	TRBV28	TRBJ1-2	TRBD1
CASTFAGDRGSYEQYF	TGTGCCAGCACCTTTGCAGGGGACAGGGGATCCTACGAGCAGTACTTC	NA	TRBV25-1	TRBJ2-7	TRBD1
CATSERGATNEKLFF	TGTGCCACCAGTGAAAGGGGAGCAACTAATGAAAAACTGTTTTTT	many	TRBV24-1	TRBJ1-4	NA
CASRAAGGTDTQYF	TGCGCCAGCAGGGCGGCGGGGGGAACAGATACGCAGTATTTT	NA	TRBV10-2	TRBJ2-3	TRBD2
CASSPDRAYNSPLHF	TGTGCCAGCAGCCCGGACAGGGCGTATAATTCACCCCTCCACTTT	NA	TRBV3-1	TRBJ1-6	TRBD1
CSARDKAGGPNEQFF	TGCAGTGCTAGAGATAAAGCGGGGGGCCCCAATGAGCAGTTCTTC	many	TRBV20-1	TRBJ2-1	TRBD2
CAISESVPANYGYTF	TGTGCCATCAGTGAGTCGGTTCCCGCTAACTATGGCTACACCTTC	few	TRBV10-3	TRBJ1-2	NA
CASSRIQVGTEAFF	TGTGCCAGCTCAAGAATCCAGGTTGGAACTGAAGCTTTCTTT	many	TRBV18	TRBJ1-1	NA
CASTPAGTMNTEAFF	TGCGCCAGCACCCCGGCAGGCACCATGAACACTGAAGCTTTCTTT	many	TRBV5-1	TRBJ1-1	NA
CASSSDRSNEKLFF	TGTGCCAGCAGTTCCGACCGAAGTAATGAAAAACTGTTTTTT	NA	TRBV5-4	TRBJ1-4	NA